The rows below give T cell receptor beta chains drawn from one sample of a study of shared clonotypes between healthy human individuals. Using immunoSEQ multiplex PCR, the repertoire was profiled, and TCRdb retains in-frame clones only, with some absent. Seen here are about 690,000 clones, 90% observed once, and the top ten hold more than 30%. Sequencing was carried out using memory CD8+ T cells from PBMCs. All receptors derive from a young man in good health. Some clones in this sample may be carry-over from other donors' samples. CDR3s include the opening cysteine and the closing phenylalanine or tryptophan. The D gene is left open where the match is weak. Clone sizes are given selectively: once, few, many, or a class where the clone is expanded.

j_gene	v_gene	len	abundance	d_gene	CDR3nt	CDR3aa
TRBJ1-4	TRBV4-1	16	.	.	TGCGCCAGCAGCCCCCCTGCTTTTGGGGGGGCTGAAAAACTGTTTTTT	CASSPPAFGGAEKLFF
TRBJ1-1	TRBV9	14	few	.	TGTGCCAGCAGCGTAGTAAGGTCGAACACTGAAGCTTTCTTT	CASSVVRSNTEAFF
TRBJ2-7	TRBV11-3	15	.	.	TGTGCCAGCAGCTTACACGGGGACCAGACTTCCGAGCAGTACTTC	CASSLHGDQTSEQYF
TRBJ1-2	TRBV30	11	.	.	TGTGCCTGGAGTTACGGCTATGGCTACACCTTC	CAWSYGYGYTF
TRBJ2-6	TRBV7-8	18	.	.	TGTGCCGACCACGACATGGTGCAGGGAATCTCTGGGGCCAACGTCCTGACTTTC	CADHDMVQGISGANVLTF
TRBJ1-1	TRBV5-1	15	.	.	TGCGCCAGCAGCTTGGTTGGGGAGGTTCAACCTGAAGCTTTCTTT	CASSLVGEVQPEAFF
TRBJ2-4	TRBV11-3	16	.	TRBD1	TGTGCCAGCAGCTTAAGGCACAGGGGGACCAAAAACATTCAGTACTTC	CASSLRHRGTKNIQYF
TRBJ2-7	TRBV27	15	.	TRBD2	TGTGCCAGCAGTTTAAATCTAGCGGGAACATACGAGCAGTACTTC	CASSLNLAGTYEQYF
TRBJ2-7	TRBV7-2	15	.	.	TGTGCCAGCAGCTTAAGCGGCGGAGGCATGGGTGAGCAGTACTTC	CASSLSGGGMGEQYF
TRBJ2-7	TRBV10-3	16	.	TRBD2	TGTGCCATCAGTGAGCCCGGGACTAGTCAAGCCTACGAGCAGTACTTC	CAISEPGTSQAYEQYF
TRBJ2-5	TRBV7-9	14	.	.	TGTGCCAGCAGCTTAGTGCAGGGCGGAGAGACCCAGTACTTC	CASSLVQGGETQYF
TRBJ2-1	TRBV28	11	.	.	TGTGCCAGCAGTCCGCAGGTTGAGCAGTTCTTC	CASSPQVEQFF
TRBJ1-1	TRBV6-6	12	once	.	TGTGCCAGCAGTTATAGGGTCACTGAAGCTTTCTTT	CASSYRVTEAFF
TRBJ2-7	TRBV6-1	16	.	TRBD1	TGTGCCAGCAGTGAAGCGTTGGGACAGGTCCCCTACGAGCAGTACTTC	CASSEALGQVPYEQYF
TRBJ2-7	TRBV28	14	.	.	TGTGCCAGCAGTCTTATACCGGGGCCGGACGAGCAGTACTTC	CASSLIPGPDEQYF
TRBJ1-1	TRBV6-5	14	.	TRBD1	TGTGCCAGCGAGCAGGGGGAGCCGAACACTGAAGCTTTCTTT	CASEQGEPNTEAFF
TRBJ2-7	TRBV10-1	14	.	.	TGCGCCAGCAGTGAACCGGGCAGGGGCTACGAGCAGTACTTC	CASSEPGRGYEQYF
TRBJ1-2	TRBV6-6	13	.	.	TGTGCCAGCAGTCGAGACAGGAGCGATGGCTACACCTTC	CASSRDRSDGYTF
TRBJ1-1	TRBV30	11	.	.	TGTGCCTGGAGGGGGGAAACTGAAGCTTTCTTT	CAWRGETEAFF
TRBJ2-1	TRBV7-7	15	.	TRBD2	TGTGCCAGCAGTACCCTAGCGGGAGGGCTCGATGAGCAGTTCTTC	CASSTLAGGLDEQFF
TRBJ1-2	TRBV7-9	16	.	TRBD1	TGTGCCAGCAGCTTAGCGTGGACAGGGGGCGGGGATGGCTACACCTTC	CASSLAWTGGGDGYTF
TRBJ2-1	TRBV28	15	once	TRBD1	TGTGCCAGCAGTTTAATGGGACAGGGTAACAATGAGCAGTTCTTC	CASSLMGQGNNEQFF
TRBJ2-7	TRBV27	15	.	TRBD1	TGTGCCAGCAGTTGGGGTGGGACAGGGGCTAGGGAGCAGTACTTC	CASSWGGTGAREQYF
TRBJ1-1	TRBV10-1	19	.	TRBD1	TGCGCCAGCAGTGAGTCATCCTATGGGACAGATAGTGTTTGGACTGAAGCTTTCTTT	CASSESSYGTDSVWTEAFF
TRBJ1-1	TRBV7-8	19	.	.	TGTGCCAGCAGCTTAGCTGTCGGTCGCAGGCTCGAGATGAACACTGAAGCTTTCTTT	CASSLAVGRRLEMNTEAFF
TRBJ2-3	TRBV7-2	15	.	.	TGTGCCAGCAGCTTAGGGACCTGGGGCACAGATACGCAGTATTTT	CASSLGTWGTDTQYF
TRBJ2-5	TRBV7-3	16	.	TRBD1	TGTGCCAGCAGCCTGGGGACAGGGGGCTTACAGGAGACCCAGTACTTC	CASSLGTGGLQETQYF
TRBJ1-1	TRBV4-1	15	.	.	TGCGCCAGCAGCCAGGTAGGACCGGCCAGCACTGAAGCTTTCTTT	CASSQVGPASTEAFF
TRBJ2-2	TRBV9	14	.	.	TGTGCCAGCAGCGTAGGGACAGACACCGGGGAGCTGTTTTTT	CASSVGTDTGELFF
TRBJ2-6	TRBV19	14	.	.	TGTGCCAGTAGTGACCGACAGGGGGCCAACGTCCTGACTTTC	CASSDRQGANVLTF
TRBJ1-3	TRBV27	15	.	TRBD1	TGTGCCAGCAGTCCCACAGGGGTCTCTGGAAACACCATATATTTT	CASSPTGVSGNTIYF
TRBJ1-4	TRBV7-8	16	.	.	TGTGCCAGCGGTTTGACCCGAAGAACGACTAATGAAAAACTGTTTTTT	CASGLTRRTTNEKLFF
TRBJ2-5	TRBV13	15	.	.	TGTGCCAGCAGCTTAGGCGGGAGCGGTCCAGAGACCCAGTACTTC	CASSLGGSGPETQYF
TRBJ2-1	TRBV21-1	16	.	.	TGTGCCAGCAGCAAAAGCCGGGACAGGACTTACAATGAGCAGTTCTTC	CASSKSRDRTYNEQFF
TRBJ2-5	TRBV7-9	13	.	.	TGTGCCAGCAGCTTGCTGGGATGGGAGACCCAGTACTTC	CASSLLGWETQYF
TRBJ1-1	TRBV19	12	.	.	TGTGCCAGTAGTATGGTGGGCACTGAAGCTTTCTTT	CASSMVGTEAFF
TRBJ2-7	TRBV7-9	12	.	.	TGTGCCAGCAGCCACACACCTTACGAGCAGTACTTC	CASSHTPYEQYF
TRBJ1-5	TRBV7-5	18	.	.	TGTGTCAGAAAACTTCACTTAGAGGGCCCCAAGAGCAATCAGCCCCAGCATTTT	CVRKLHLEGPKSNQPQHF
TRBJ2-7	TRBV27	13	.	.	TGTGCCAGCAGCGCAACAGGGACCTACGAGCAGTACTTC	CASSATGTYEQYF
TRBJ2-7	TRBV29-1	12	once	.	TGCAGCTCCACCGACAGCACCTACGAGCAGTACTTC	CSSTDSTYEQYF
TRBJ1-5	TRBV4-3	16	.	.	TGCGCCAGCAGCCAAGACCCGGACCGAGGCAATCAGCCCCAGCATTTT	CASSQDPDRGNQPQHF
TRBJ2-1	TRBV5-4	16	.	TRBD2	TGTGCCAGCAGCTTCACTAGCGGGAGGGGTAACAATGAGCAGTTCTTC	CASSFTSGRGNNEQFF
TRBJ2-3	TRBV7-9	15	once	.	TGTGCCTCCGAGGGGCTAGGGATTGAGACAGATACGCAGTATTTT	CASEGLGIETDTQYF
TRBJ2-7	TRBV7-8	13	.	.	TGTGCCAGCAGCCCGCCAGGGAACCACGAGCAGTACTTC	CASSPPGNHEQYF
TRBJ1-5	TRBV5-1	14	.	.	TGCGCCAGCAGCCTAACAGGGATGGGTCAGCCCCAGCATTTT	CASSLTGMGQPQHF
TRBJ1-2	TRBV9	12	.	.	TGTGCCAGCAGCGTAGGCATTTATGGCTACACCTTC	CASSVGIYGYTF
TRBJ1-4	TRBV5-6	14	.	.	TGTGCCAGCAGCTTGGGAGGGGCCCTTGAAAAACTGTTTTTT	CASSLGGALEKLFF
TRBJ2-3	TRBV11-1	16	once	.	TGTGCCAGCAGCCTCGTGGGGGGGACAAACACAGATACGCAGTATTTT	CASSLVGGTNTDTQYF
TRBJ2-5	TRBV27	12	once	.	TGTGCCAGCAGTTTCGCGGGAGAGACCCAGTACTTC	CASSFAGETQYF
TRBJ2-1	TRBV5-1	12	.	TRBD2	TGCGCCAGCAGCGAGAGACTAGCAGAGCAGTTCTTC	CASSERLAEQFF
TRBJ2-5	TRBV5-5	15	.	.	TGTGCCAGCAGCTTGGCCCTGGGAAACCAAGAGACCCAGTACTTC	CASSLALGNQETQYF
TRBJ2-1	TRBV13	14	few	TRBD2	TGTGCCAGCAGCTTCGAGCGGGGGTACAATGAGCAGTTCTTC	CASSFERGYNEQFF
TRBJ2-5	TRBV5-8	15	.	.	TGTGCCAGCAGCTTTAAGATCATGACCCAAGAGACCCAGTACTTC	CASSFKIMTQETQYF
TRBJ2-2	TRBV14	15	.	.	TGTGCCAGCAGCCAAGCGGGGCACGGGGCCGGGGAGCTGTTTTTT	CASSQAGHGAGELFF
TRBJ2-7	TRBV30	14	.	TRBD1	TGTGCCTGGAGTGTGGGACAGGGCCTAAACGAGCAGTACTTC	CAWSVGQGLNEQYF
TRBJ2-1	TRBV4-3	14	.	.	TGCGCCAGCAGCATTGGAGGCACCCACAATGAGCAGTTCTTC	CASSIGGTHNEQFF
TRBJ1-2	TRBV28	14	.	.	TGTGCCAGCAGTTTATGGGGACTTGGGTATGGCTACACCTTC	CASSLWGLGYGYTF
TRBJ1-3	TRBV27	14	.	TRBD1	TGTGCCAGCAGTGACAGGGGGGTTGGAAACACCATATATTTT	CASSDRGVGNTIYF
TRBJ2-1	TRBV19	19	.	TRBD2	TGTGCCAGTAGTATAGATCCCTTTAGCGGGGGCAGCTCCTACAATGAGCAGTTCTTC	CASSIDPFSGGSSYNEQFF